This T cell receptor beta chain comes out of a study of blood T cell repertoires in COVID-19. On the study more broadly: Material from acute and convalescent COVID-19 was sourced from the United States, Italy and Spain. Sources were T cells, B-cell-depleted T cells, or PBMCs; the material itself was cDNA or gDNA.

The sample holds one count of this clone. Per the original methods: Scientists estimated how many nucleated cells there were by amplifying reference gene primers. The method was immunoSEQ multiplex PCR; TCRdb's version includes in-frame clones alone and lacks a portion of them. V and J calls plus clone size are reproduced from that table; the DNA served to infer D and trimming. In the table there are about 330,000 clones, around 87% of which are singletons. There are 15 residues in the CDR3. The ends were cut back, 5 bases at V and 2 bases at J, with 14 bases in the middle. Germline values: CDR1 LNHDA, CDR2 SQIVND (reference sequence).

The chain carries TRBV19 and TRBJ2-3, with D uncertain. The sequence came from a woman between 45 and 65 years old with active or convalescent COVID-19. The sequenced sample consisted of peripheral blood. CDR3 loop: CASSPRLAPTDTQYF. CDR3 DNA: TGTGCCAGTAGTCCTCGACTCGCCCCCACAGATACGCAGTATTTT.